The text below deals with one T cell receptor (beta chain). As yet, its antigen is unknown. Losses at the gene ends were 7 bases for V and 5 bases for J; bases not matched to a gene: 7. The length of the CDR3 is 14 residues. Germline V gene sequence: CDR1 LNHDA, CDR2 SQIVND (reference sequence). The data originate from a study of OX40 agonist ivuxolimab in advanced cancers. Study-level results: The expanded peripheral T cells' antigen specificity was not determined.

Libraries were prepared by immunoSEQ multiplex PCR; TCRdb keeps only in-frame clonotypes and omits some of them. The repertoire holds about 72,000 clones, with 81% as singletons. This sequence was found in an adult with an advanced solid tumor such as melanoma, head and neck, liver or kidney cancer. The V gene is TRBV19, the J gene TRBJ2-1; 8 nucleotides align to TRBD2. This specimen was CD4+ or CD8+ T cells sorted from blood, taken in a trial of the OX40 agonist ivuxolimab. As DNA, the CDR3 is TGTGCCAGTAACCGGGAGGGGGGTGACAATGAGCAGTTCTTC. This translates into CASNREGGDNEQFF.